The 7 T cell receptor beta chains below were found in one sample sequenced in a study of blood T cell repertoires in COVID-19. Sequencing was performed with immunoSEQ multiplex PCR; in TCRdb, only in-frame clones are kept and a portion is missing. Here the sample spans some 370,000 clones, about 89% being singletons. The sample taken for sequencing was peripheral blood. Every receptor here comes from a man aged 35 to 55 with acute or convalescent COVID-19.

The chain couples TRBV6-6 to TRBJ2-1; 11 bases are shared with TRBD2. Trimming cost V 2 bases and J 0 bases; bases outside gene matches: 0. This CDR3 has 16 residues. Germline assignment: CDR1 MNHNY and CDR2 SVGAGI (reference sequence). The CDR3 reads CASSYTSGSSYNEQFF. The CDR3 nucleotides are TGTGCCAGCAGTTACACTAGCGGGAGCTCCTACAATGAGCAGTTCTTC.

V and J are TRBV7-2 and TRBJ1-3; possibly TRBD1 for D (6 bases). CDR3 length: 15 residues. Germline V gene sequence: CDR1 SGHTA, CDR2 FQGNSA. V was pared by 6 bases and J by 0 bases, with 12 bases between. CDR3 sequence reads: CASSPAGASGNTIYF. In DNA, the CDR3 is TGTGCCAGCAGTCCGGCAGGGGCCTCTGGAAACACCATATATTTT.

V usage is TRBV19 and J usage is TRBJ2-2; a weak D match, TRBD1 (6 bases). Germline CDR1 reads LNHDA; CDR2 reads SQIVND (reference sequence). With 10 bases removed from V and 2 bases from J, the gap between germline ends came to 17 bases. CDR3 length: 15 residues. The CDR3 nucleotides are TGTGCCACCCAAGGCAGGACAGACAACACCGGGGAGCTGTTTTTT. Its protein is CATQGRTDNTGELFF.

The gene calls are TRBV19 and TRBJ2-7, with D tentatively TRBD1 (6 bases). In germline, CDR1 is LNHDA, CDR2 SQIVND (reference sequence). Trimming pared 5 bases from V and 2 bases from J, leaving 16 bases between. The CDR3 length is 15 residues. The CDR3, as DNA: TGTGCCAGTAGTTACACCGGGACACCAACCTACGAGCAGTACTTC. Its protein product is CASSYTGTPTYEQYF.

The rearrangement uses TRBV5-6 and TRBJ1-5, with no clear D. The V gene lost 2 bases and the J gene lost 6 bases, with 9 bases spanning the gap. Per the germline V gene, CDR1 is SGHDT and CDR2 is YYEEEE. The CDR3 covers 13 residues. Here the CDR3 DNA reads TGTGCCAGCAGCTTTAGTCCGAGTCAGCCCCAGCATTTT. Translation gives CASSFSPSQPQHF.

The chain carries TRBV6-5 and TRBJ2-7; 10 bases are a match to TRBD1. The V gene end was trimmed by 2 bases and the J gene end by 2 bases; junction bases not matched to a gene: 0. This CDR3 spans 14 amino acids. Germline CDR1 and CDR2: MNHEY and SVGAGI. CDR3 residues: CASSYGTGAYEQYF. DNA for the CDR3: TGTGCCAGCAGTTACGGGACAGGGGCCTACGAGCAGTACTTC.

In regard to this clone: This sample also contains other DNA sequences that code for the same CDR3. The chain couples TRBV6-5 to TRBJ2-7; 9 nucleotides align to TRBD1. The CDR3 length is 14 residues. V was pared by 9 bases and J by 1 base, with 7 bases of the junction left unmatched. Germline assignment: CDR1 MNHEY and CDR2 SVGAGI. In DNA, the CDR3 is TGTGCCAGTAGGTTGGGACAGGGATCCTACGAGCAGTACTTC. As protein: CASRLGQGSYEQYF.